This T cell receptor (beta chain) was profiled in a study of shared clonotypes between healthy human individuals. Points from the study as a whole: Naive CD4 clonotypes were shared across a handful of donors at 4% to 5%. Non-shared clonotypes displayed generation probabilities falling below those of clonotypes present in all four donors.

For sorted subsets, about 190 ng DNA per replicate equaled roughly 29,000 T cell genomes. Profiling relied on immunoSEQ multiplex PCR, and the TCRdb table lists in-frame clones only, not all of them. The sample shows some 1,600,000 clones, around 98% of them seen only once. This CDR3 has 13 residues. V lost 6 bases and J 5 bases, leaving 13 bases between the germline ends. Germline loops: CDR1 SNHLY, CDR2 FYNNEI. This clone has only one observation. What it binds is not known. The sequenced sample was naive CD4+ T cells sorted from blood. Specified subset: CD45RA+ positively selected. The TCR originated in a young man in good health. The chain has TRBV2 and TRBJ1-1, with no clear D. The CDR3 loop reads CASRGQAGTEAFF. The CDR3 DNA reads as TGTGCCAGCAGGGGTCAGGCGGGAACTGAAGCTTTCTTT.